This T cell receptor beta chain was identified in a study of cytomegalovirus exposure and HLA in healthy donors. Findings and limits, study-wide: The classifier reportedly diagnosed cytomegalovirus status with high specificity and sensitivity.

PCR amplification relied on 60 Vbeta primers (plus 13 Jbeta primers). Profiling relied on immunoSEQ multiplex PCR, and the TCRdb table lists in-frame clones only, not all of them. Of about 190,000 clones listed, 60% to 85% are singletons. Turning to this clone: Antigen: not known.

The CDR3 contains 14 residues. CDR1 SQVTM and CDR2 ANQGSEA come from the germline V gene. V was clipped by 5 bases and J by 3 bases, with 14 bases between them. The chain uses TRBV29-1 and TRBJ2-1, with a tentative D call TRBD1 (6 bases). The origin of this receptor is a woman between 18 and 29 years old in good health and CMV-seronegative. Sequencing was performed on PBMCs. The CDR3 spells CSVSGQKGYNEQFF. Written as DNA, the CDR3 is TGCAGCGTTTCTGGACAGAAGGGCTACAATGAGCAGTTCTTC.